Listed here are 22 T cell receptor beta chains from one sample, sequenced in a study of cytotoxic CD8 clonotypes in ibrutinib-treated CLL. The data were produced by immunoSEQ multiplex PCR, yet TCRdb's version contains in-frame clones alone and is incomplete. The sample contains tens of thousands of clones, 86% of which appear only once. The sequencing used PBMCs, collected before ibrutinib treatment. The source is a human donor with chronic lymphocytic leukemia.

The chain links TRBV29-1 to TRBJ2-7, with D possibly being TRBD1 or TRBD2 (6 bases each). The V and J ends lost 2 bases and 0 bases respectively, with 8 bases between them. The CDR3 consists of 13 residues. Germline assignment: CDR1 SQVTM and CDR2 ANQGSEA. CDR3 sequence (DNA): TGCAGCGTTGAAAAGGGGGGCTCCTACGAGCAGTACTTC. It translates to CSVEKGGSYEQYF.

This sequence joins TRBV15 and TRBJ1-2; weak D call: TRBD1 (5 bases). Per the germline V gene, CDR1 is LNHNV and CDR2 is YYDKDF (reference sequence). The germline V and J ends were trimmed by 3 bases and 6 bases, with 11 bases remaining between them. The CDR3 runs to 13 residues. As DNA, the CDR3 is TGTGCCACCAGCAGGGCCCAGGGTCATGGCTACACCTTC. The encoded protein is CATSRAQGHGYTF.

This clone was picked up one time. Its ends do not fully match the called genes, so a read error is possible. The genes are TRBV7-7 and TRBJ2-3; 11 positions agree with TRBD2. The germline V gene has CDR1 SSHAT and CDR2 FNYEAQ (reference sequence). The CDR3 has 14 residues. CDR3 loop: CASSTSGSPDTQYF. The DNA for the CDR3 is TGTGCTAGCAGCACTAGCGGGAGTCCCGATACGCAGTATTTT. The variable domain in full, with the rest retrieved from reference TRBV7-7 and TRBJ2-3, is GAGVSQSPRYKVTKRGQDVTLRCDPISSHATLYWYQQALGQGPEFLTYFNYEAQPDKSGLPSDRFSAERPEGSISTLTIQRTEQRDSAMYRCASSTSGSPDTQYFGPGTRLTVL.

V gene TRBV5-6 combines with J gene TRBJ2-7, with TRBD2 matching over 10 bases. Germline V gene lookup returns CDR1 SGHDT and CDR2 YYEEEE. The V and J ends lost 3 bases and 3 bases, in that order; junction bases with no gene match: 12. CDR3 length equals 17 residues. This chain's CDR3 is CASSSGLAVLGSYEQYF. The DNA of the CDR3 is TGTGCCAGCAGCTCAGGACTAGCGGTCCTTGGGAGCTACGAGCAGTACTTC.

The chain combines TRBV10-3 with TRBJ2-7; TRBD1 might be the D (5 bases). The CDR3 sequence is 15 residues long. Germline values: CDR1 ENHRY, CDR2 SYGVKD. V shed 2 bases and J shed 2 bases, with 13 bases lying between them. The CDR3, as DNA: TGTGCCATCAGTGAGGGTCCAGGGAACCCCTACGAGCAGTACTTC. The encoded protein is CAISEGPGNPYEQYF.

In its sample, this clone was seen once. V is TRBV5-1 and J is TRBJ2-1; D is perhaps TRBD2 (6 bases). In germline, CDR1 is SGHRS, CDR2 YFSETQ. There are 14 residues in the CDR3. The germline V and J ends were trimmed by 6 bases and 0 bases, with 10 bases remaining between them. DNA of the CDR3: TGCGCCAGCATCGGGGGTAGCTCCTACAATGAGCAGTTCTTC. It encodes CASIGGSSYNEQFF.

The V and J genes are TRBV25-1 and TRBJ2-1, with 9 bases identical to TRBD2. The J segment lost 0 bases and the V segment lost 4 bases, leaving 7 bases of the junction unmatched. The CDR3 totals 17 residues. Germline V gives CDR1 MGHDK, CDR2 SYGVNS. The chain's CDR3 is CASSGVAGVGSYNEQFF. In DNA, the CDR3 is TGTGCCAGCAGTGGAGTAGCGGGAGTGGGCTCCTACAATGAGCAGTTCTTC.

The chain carries TRBV16 and TRBJ1-3; a possible D gene is TRBD1 (5 bases). Trimming pared 1 base from V and 2 bases from J, leaving 12 bases between. The CDR3 consists of 16 residues. CDR1 is KGHSY and CDR2 is FQNENV in the germline V gene. The CDR3 spells CASSQFWGSTGNTIYF. The CDR3 DNA reads TGTGCCAGCAGCCAATTTTGGGGGTCCACTGGAAACACCATATATTTT.

J is TRBJ1-1 and V is TRBV5-8; 8 bases map to TRBD1. Germline V gives CDR1 SGHTS, CDR2 YDEGEE. This CDR3 contains 14 residues. Unmatched junction bases numbered 4, after V lost 4 bases and J lost 2 bases. The CDR3 coding sequence is TGTGCCAGCAGCCGGGACAGGACAAACACTGAAGCTTTCTTT. Amino acids: CASSRDRTNTEAFF.

As to this clone: Other DNA sequences in this specimen translate into the identical CDR3. The genes are TRBV29-1 and TRBJ1-1; maybe TRBD1 (6 bases). In germline, CDR1 is SQVTM, CDR2 ANQGSEA. The CDR3 is 14 amino acids. The V and J ends lost 1 base and 4 bases respectively, with 13 bases between them. The CDR3 DNA reads TGCAGCGTTGAAGGATCAGGGGCCGGCACTGAAGCTTTCTTT. It encodes CSVEGSGAGTEAFF.

The V and J genes are TRBV4-1 and TRBJ2-1; D might be TRBD1 (7 bases). V lost 11 bases, J lost 0 bases, and 14 bases lay in between. The CDR3 runs 14 residues. Germline loops: CDR1 MGHRA, CDR2 YSYEKL. Here the CDR3 reads CAVGGGNSYNEQFF. As DNA, the CDR3 is TGCGCCGTAGGGGGCGGGAACTCCTACAATGAGCAGTTCTTC.

The chain employs TRBV10-2 and TRBJ2-1; D may be TRBD2 (6 bases). The CDR3 is made up of 15 amino acids. The V end was cut by 6 bases, the J end by 9 bases, with 21 bases between. Germline assignment: CDR1 WSHSY and CDR2 SAAADI. This CDR3 reads CASRGRAGPVGEQFF. The CDR3 DNA reads TGCGCCAGCAGGGGTCGGGCGGGACCCGTCGGTGAGCAGTTCTTC.

The chain links TRBV7-2 to TRBJ2-7; D is undetermined. CDR1 SGHTA and CDR2 FQGNSA come from the germline V gene. CDR3 length: 13 amino acids. Trimming left V 5 bases short and J 6 bases short, with 14 bases between. Here the CDR3 DNA reads TGTGCCAGCAGCCAAGTCCGGGCTAGCGAGCAGTACTTC. Its translation: CASSQVRASEQYF.

The genes are TRBV29-1 and TRBJ2-3; 10 nucleotides agree with TRBD2. V gave up 2 bases and J gave up 4 bases; unmatched junction bases: 12. The CDR3 totals 17 residues. The germline gives CDR1 SQVTM, CDR2 ANQGSEA. The CDR3 coding sequence is TGCAGCGTTGAATCACCAGCGGGAGGGGCTCCACCAGATACGCAGTATTTT. This codes for CSVESPAGGAPPDTQYF.

This clone was seen just once. The rearrangement joins TRBV9 to TRBJ1-4; the D is unclear. The CDR3 is made up of 14 amino acids. With 0 bases removed from V and 4 bases from J, the gap between germline ends came to 7 bases. Looked up from germline, CDR1 is SGDLS and CDR2 is YYNGEE. The CDR3 loop reads CASSVGGDNEKLFF. The CDR3 bases are TGTGCCAGCAGCGTAGGAGGAGATAATGAAAAACTGTTTTTT.

The chain combines TRBV2 with TRBJ2-7, with D maybe TRBD2 (6 bases). Germline V gives CDR1 SNHLY, CDR2 FYNNEI. The V gene lost 8 bases and the J gene lost 4 bases, with 24 bases spanning the gap. CDR3 length equals 16 residues. CDR3 DNA sequence: TGTGCCAGCTCCCCGGGGGAATTTGGGATTAAATACGAGCAGTACTTC. Encoded protein: CASSPGEFGIKYEQYF.

V and J are TRBV5-1 and TRBJ2-2; D possibly corresponds to TRBD2 (6 bases). CDR3 length equals 18 residues. The germline V and J ends were trimmed by 5 bases and 7 bases, with 27 bases remaining between them. Germline CDR1 is SGHRS and CDR2 is YFSETQ. Here the CDR3 reads CASSFGNSGTGTIGELFF. The CDR3 DNA reads as TGCGCCAGCAGTTTCGGTAACTCCGGGACTGGCACAATCGGGGAGCTGTTTTTT.

The rearrangement links TRBV10-2 to TRBJ1-2, with 7 bases that match TRBD1. The germline gives CDR1 WSHSY, CDR2 SAAADI. With V trimmed by 6 bases and J by 8 bases, 15 bases remained unmatched. The CDR3 is made up of 15 amino acids. Here the CDR3 DNA reads TGCGCCAGCAGCGCGAGACAGGGCAGCCTGTGGGGCTACACCTTC. Translated: CASSARQGSLWGYTF.

The chain links TRBV4-3 to TRBJ2-7; D gene unclear. Germline V CDR1 and CDR2: LGHNA, YSLEER. With 2 bases removed from V and 3 bases from J, the gap between germline ends came to 14 bases. This CDR3 region has 15 residues. The CDR3 sequence: CASSQYLGSSYEQYF. The DNA of the CDR3 is TGCGCCAGCAGCCAATACCTCGGGTCTAGCTACGAGCAGTACTTC.

The V and J genes are TRBV27 and TRBJ1-5, with D perhaps TRBD1 (5 bases). V was clipped by 0 bases and J by 3 bases, with 6 bases between them. The CDR3 sequence is 14 residues long. Per germline, CDR1 MNHEY and CDR2 SMNVEV (reference sequence). The CDR3 loop is CASSLSGTNQPQHF. Written as DNA, the CDR3 is TGTGCCAGCAGTTTATCAGGGACCAATCAGCCCCAGCATTTT.

The count of this clone is one. The chain employs TRBV27 and TRBJ2-7; 10 positions agree with TRBD2. The CDR3 loop spans 15 amino acids. J was trimmed by 0 bases and V by 6 bases; bases with no gene match: 5. Germline V gene sequence: CDR1 MNHEY, CDR2 SMNVEV (reference sequence). This CDR3 is CASRLAGTSSYEQYF. The CDR3 bases are TGTGCCAGCAGACTAGCGGGGACTAGCTCCTACGAGCAGTACTTC.

This clone came up once. The chain is built from TRBV29-1 and TRBJ1-2; a weak D match, TRBD1 (5 bases). This CDR3 is 12 amino acids long. Trimming stripped 3 bases from V and 7 bases from J, with 12 bases between. From germline, CDR1 is SQVTM and CDR2 ANQGSEA. The CDR3 loop reads CSVEGRDTGYTF. CDR3 in DNA: TGCAGCGTTGAGGGCAGGGATACTGGCTACACCTTC.